What follows are 27 T cell receptor beta chains derived from one specimen sequenced in a study of lymphopenia after photon versus proton radiotherapy (dated by TCRdb to about 2019). Library method: the immunoSEQ multiplex PCR assay. In TCRdb, the immuneACCESS table is reduced to in-frame sequences with V and J assigned. These tables do not hold every clone; where another copy was compared, an unresolved V gene accounts for under half, and the others remain unexplained. In this sample the table shows approximately 71,000 clones, roughly 93% of which occur a single time. The top ten clones comprise about 3% of the sample. The material sequenced was peripheral blood, taken from a patient treated with photon-based radiotherapy. The receptors were gathered from a woman in her 70s with pancreatic cancer.

This sequence joins TRBV18 and TRBJ2-5; no reliable D call. The V and J ends lost 2 bases and 4 bases respectively, with 11 bases between them. Germline assignment: CDR1 KGHSH and CDR2 LQKENI. The CDR3 length is 14 residues. CDR3 DNA: TGTGCCAGCTCACCAAAGAGTTCGGGAGAGACCCAGTACTTC. Its protein is CASSPKSSGETQYF.

This clone was detected a few times. The chain combines TRBV7-9 with TRBJ1-1; no definite D call. Between the trimmed V and J ends, which lost 5 bases and 2 bases, there was a span of 6 bases. In germline, CDR1 is SEHNR, CDR2 FQNEAQ (reference sequence). This CDR3 region has 12 residues. The CDR3: CASSRYNTEAFF. In DNA, the CDR3 is TGTGCCAGCAGCCGCTACAACACTGAAGCTTTCTTT.

J is TRBJ2-7 and V is TRBV30; the match to TRBD2 covers 11 bases. The CDR3 is 17 residues long. J gave up 4 bases and V 2 bases, and 13 bases lay outside the gene matches. Germline lookup yields CDR1 GTSNPN and CDR2 SVGIG (reference sequence). The CDR3 coding sequence is TGTGCCTGGAGTCTCCGGCCGACGGGACTAGCGGTATACGAGCAGTACTTC. Translating it yields CAWSLRPTGLAVYEQYF. Together with reference TRBV30 and TRBJ2-7, the CDR3 gives the full variable domain: SQTIHQWPATLVQPVGSPLSLECTVEGTSNPNLYWYRQAAGRGLQLLFYSVGIGQISSEVPQNLSASRPQDRQFILSSKKLLLSDSGFYLCAWSLRPTGLAVYEQYFGPGTRLTVT.

The chain employs TRBV4-1 and TRBJ1-2; perhaps TRBD1 as D (5 bases). CDR3 size: 14 residues. Between the trimmed V and J ends, which lost 0 bases and 7 bases, there was a span of 12 bases. Germline lookup yields CDR1 MGHRA and CDR2 YSYEKL. CDR3: CASSQEPREVGYTF. The CDR3 nucleotides read TGCGCCAGCAGCCAAGAACCCAGGGAAGTTGGCTACACCTTC.

This rearrangement joins TRBV2 to TRBJ1-4, with D unresolved. Germline V lookup: CDR1 SNHLY, CDR2 FYNNEI. There are 14 residues in the CDR3. Deletions cut 4 bases from V and 8 bases from J, with 14 bases between. The CDR3 here is CASSAVHPPEKLFF. CDR3 DNA sequence: TGTGCCAGCAGTGCTGTCCATCCGCCCGAAAAACTGTTTTTT.

The V call is TRBV19, the J call TRBJ2-2, with TRBD1 as a possible D gene (5 bases). Trimming left V 4 bases short and J 11 bases short, with 17 bases between. The CDR3 length is 14 residues. CDR1 and CDR2 from the germline V gene are LNHDA and SQIVND (reference sequence). The CDR3, as DNA: TGTGCCAGTAGTAAATGGACAAGCGTCGGAGAGCTGTTTTTT. Its translation: CASSKWTSVGELFF.

V gene TRBV9 combines with J gene TRBJ2-1, with D possibly matching TRBD2 (6 bases). Trimming took off 2 bases at V and 7 bases at J, with 16 bases between the two ends. The germline CDR1 and CDR2 sequences are SGDLS and YYNGEE. The CDR3 length is 15 residues. CDR3 protein: CASSVTAGGKNEQFF. CDR3 DNA sequence: TGTGCCAGCAGCGTCACCGCTGGCGGGAAAAATGAGCAGTTCTTC.

The chain links TRBV11-2 to TRBJ2-7; D is unresolved. The germline CDR1 and CDR2 sequences are SGHAT and FQNNGV. This CDR3 is 13 amino acids long. V was clipped by 5 bases and J by 4 bases, with 12 bases between them. For the CDR3, the DNA is TGTGCCAGCAGCCTCCCGCTTGAATACGAGCAGTACTTC. This codes for CASSLPLEYEQYF. Complete variable domain (other parts from reference TRBV11-2 and TRBJ2-7): EAGVAQSPRYKIIEKRQSVAFWCNPISGHATLYWYQQILGQGPKLLIQFQNNGVVDDSQLPKDRFSAERLKGVDSTLKIQPAKLEDSAVYLCASSLPLEYEQYFGPGTRLTVT.

Comment on this clone: Compared with germline, one end of the junction differs, possibly owing to a read error. The rearrangement links TRBV7-7 to TRBJ1-1, with 7 bases fitting TRBD1. The CDR3 runs 13 residues. Germline values: CDR1 SSHAT, CDR2 FNYEAQ (reference sequence). The CDR3 region is CASSPTEGAVAFF. The CDR3 DNA follows: TGTGCTAGCAGCCCAACAGAGGGGGCCGTAGCTTTCTTT.

The gene calls are TRBV20-1 and TRBJ2-5; no reliable D call. Germline CDR1 and CDR2: DFQATT and SNEGSKA (reference sequence). The CDR3 has 10 amino acids. Trimming cost V 6 bases and J 5 bases, with 7 bases left between them. CDR3 sequence reads: CSAEHETQYF. Here the CDR3 DNA reads TGCAGTGCGGAGCATGAGACCCAGTACTTC.

The chain couples TRBV11-2 to TRBJ1-2; TRBD1 might be the D (6 bases). CDR3 length equals 14 residues. The ends were cut back, 2 bases at V and 7 bases at J, with 14 bases in the middle. Germline V gene sequence: CDR1 SGHAT, CDR2 FQNNGV. As DNA, the CDR3 is TGTGCCAGCAGCTTAACAGGGACCCTCTCTGGCTACACCTTC. It translates to CASSLTGTLSGYTF.

This sequence joins TRBV15 and TRBJ2-1, with D possibly TRBD2 on 6 matching bases. The ends were cut back, 3 bases at V and 4 bases at J, with 13 bases in the middle. The CDR3 spans 15 residues. In germline, CDR1 is LNHNV, CDR2 YYDKDF (reference sequence). The CDR3 sequence: CATSSSLAPYNEQFF. The CDR3 DNA reads as TGTGCCACCAGCAGTTCGCTAGCGCCATACAATGAGCAGTTCTTC. Complete variable domain (other parts from reference TRBV15 and TRBJ2-1): DAMVIQNPRYQVTQFGKPVTLSCSQTLNHNVMYWYQQKSSQAPKLLFHYYDKDFNNEADTPDNFQSRRPNTSFCFLDIRSPGLGDTAMYLCATSSSLAPYNEQFFGPGTRLTVL.

The chain employs TRBV4-3 and TRBJ2-7, with D perhaps TRBD1 or TRBD2 (5 bases each). Germline V gene lookup returns CDR1 LGHNA and CDR2 YSLEER. This CDR3 has 15 residues. V was trimmed by 1 base and J by 4 bases, leaving 14 bases between them. The CDR3 sequence is CASSQGLRDGYEQYF. In DNA form, the CDR3 reads TGCGCCAGCAGCCAAGGTCTTAGGGACGGGTACGAGCAGTACTTC.

The V gene is TRBV19, the J gene TRBJ2-3; 11 bases align to TRBD2. Germline assignment: CDR1 LNHDA and CDR2 SQIVND (reference sequence). The CDR3 is 14 amino acids. The V gene end was trimmed by 10 bases and the J gene end by 0 bases; junction bases not matched to a gene: 3. CDR3 nucleotide sequence: TGTGCCAATAGCGGGAGGGCGAGCACAGATACGCAGTATTTT. Amino acid sequence: CANSGRASTDTQYF.

The J gene is TRBJ2-5, the V gene TRBV9; D remains ambiguous. V was clipped by 5 bases and J by 1 base, with 6 bases between them. The CDR3 is made up of 12 amino acids. Germline lookup yields CDR1 SGDLS and CDR2 YYNGEE. CDR3 sequence reads: CASREAQETQYF. Written as DNA, the CDR3 is TGTGCCAGCAGAGAGGCCCAAGAGACCCAGTACTTC.

For the CDR3, the DNA is TGTGCTAGTGGTTTGACAGGTAGCGAGACCCAGTACTTC. This encodes CASGLTGSETQYF. V is TRBV12-5 and J is TRBJ2-5, with D possibly being TRBD1 (5 bases). The germline CDR1 and CDR2 sequences are LGHNT and FRNRAP. This CDR3 region has 13 residues. Trimming removed 2 bases from V and 5 bases from J, with 9 bases in between.

The genes are TRBV5-5 and TRBJ1-5; maybe TRBD1 (6 bases). This CDR3 has 16 amino acids. Trimming left V 4 bases short and J 6 bases short, with 20 bases between. Germline V gives CDR1 SGHKS, CDR2 YYEKEE (reference sequence). CDR3 coding DNA: TGTGCCAGCAGCCAGGGAGTCGGGGGGGGCGGTCAGCCCCAGCATTTT. The encoded protein is CASSQGVGGGGQPQHF.

The chain has TRBV7-9 and TRBJ1-3, with D uncertain. Trimming shortened V by 1 base and J by 1 base, and 11 bases separated the two germline ends. The CDR3 extends over 16 amino acids. Germline-derived CDR1 and CDR2 are SEHNR and FQNEAQ (reference sequence). The CDR3 is CASSLDLKGSGNTIYF. In DNA, the CDR3 is TGTGCCAGCAGCTTAGATTTGAAGGGTTCTGGAAACACCATATATTTT.

The V call is TRBV4-3, the J call TRBJ1-1; no clear D gene. V shed 1 base and J shed 3 bases, with 12 bases lying between them. The germline CDR1 and CDR2 sequences are LGHNA and YSLEER. This CDR3 is 15 amino acids long. This CDR3 reads CASSQARTIDTEAFF. The CDR3, as DNA: TGCGCCAGCAGCCAAGCTCGAACGATCGACACTGAAGCTTTCTTT.

This rearrangement joins TRBV7-9 to TRBJ1-1; D gene uncertain. The V end lost 1 base, the J end lost 4 bases, and 10 bases lay between the germline ends. The CDR3 length is 14 residues. Germline V gene data show CDR1 as SEHNR and CDR2 as FQNEAQ (reference sequence). The CDR3: CASSLDIISTEAFF. For the CDR3, the DNA is TGTGCCAGCAGCTTAGACATAATCAGCACTGAAGCTTTCTTT.

The genes are TRBV18 and TRBJ2-7, with D possibly matching TRBD2 (5 bases). Trimming stripped 3 bases from V and 3 bases from J, with 12 bases between. In germline, CDR1 is KGHSH, CDR2 LQKENI. This CDR3 is built from 14 residues. CDR3 bases: TGTGCCAGCTCACCCAACGGGAATATCTACGAGCAGTACTTC. Encoded protein: CASSPNGNIYEQYF. The full variable domain, its missing parts supplied by reference TRBV18 and TRBJ2-7, is NAGVMQNPRHLVRRRGQEARLRCSPMKGHSHVYWYRQLPEEGLKFMVYLQKENIIDESGMPKERFSAEFPKEGPSILRIQQVVRGDSAAYFCASSPNGNIYEQYFGPGTRLTVT.

The CDR3 reads CASTGTGYTGELFF. CDR3 DNA: TGTGCCAGCACCGGGACAGGGTACACCGGGGAGCTGTTTTTT. This chain joins TRBV25-1 and TRBJ2-2, with 9 bases lining up with TRBD1. Trimming took 7 bases from V and 3 from J; bases not matched to a gene: 3. The CDR3 has 14 amino acids. Looked up from germline, CDR1 is MGHDK and CDR2 is SYGVNS.

This chain uses TRBV7-2 with TRBJ2-1, with a weak D call TRBD2 (5 bases). Germline CDR1 and CDR2: SGHTA and FQGNSA. V dropped 4 bases and J dropped 8 bases, with 15 bases sitting between them. The CDR3 covers 14 residues. The CDR3 reads CASSSTTSRYEQFF. CDR3 DNA: TGTGCCAGCAGCTCGACTACGTCCCGGTATGAGCAGTTCTTC.

The rearrangement links TRBV5-1 to TRBJ1-5, with no clear D. Germline V gene lookup returns CDR1 SGHRS and CDR2 YFSETQ. The CDR3 runs to 11 residues. Trimming shortened V by 0 bases and J by 11 bases, and 6 bases separated the two germline ends. The CDR3, as DNA: TGCGCCAGCAGCTTGGAGGAAGCCCAGCATTTT. Encoded protein: CASSLEEAQHF. The whole variable domain, remainder taken from reference TRBV5-1 and TRBJ1-5, is KAGVTQTPRYLIKTRGQQVTLSCSPISGHRSVSWYQQTPGQGLQFLFEYFSETQRNKGNFPGRFSGRQFSNSRSEMNVSTLELGDSALYLCASSLEEAQHFGDGTRLSIL.

The gene calls are TRBV7-9 and TRBJ2-1; TRBD2 matches 12 bases. The CDR3 loop spans 17 amino acids. V gave up 4 bases and J gave up 5 bases; unmatched junction bases: 9. Germline V gene lookup returns CDR1 SEHNR and CDR2 FQNEAQ (reference sequence). The CDR3 DNA sequence: TGTGCCAGCAGCTCAGGACTAGCGGGACGACGAGACAATGAGCAGTTCTTC. Its protein product is CASSSGLAGRRDNEQFF.

The chain combines TRBV7-8 with TRBJ2-1; the D call may be TRBD1 or TRBD2 (6 bases each). The CDR3 sequence is 16 residues long. V gave up 5 bases and J gave up 3 bases, with 17 bases separating them. Germline CDR1 is SGHVS and CDR2 is FQNEAQ. CDR3 nucleotides: TGTGCCAGCAGCCCGAGACGCGGGACAATCTACAATGAGCAGTTCTTC. As protein: CASSPRRGTIYNEQFF.

The count of this clone is one. The V gene is TRBV5-5, the J gene TRBJ2-7, with 9 bases matching TRBD2. V was clipped by 5 bases and J by 7 bases; unmatched bases: 7. The germline V gene has CDR1 SGHKS and CDR2 YYEKEE (reference sequence). The CDR3 is 13 amino acids. CDR3 sequence (DNA): TGTGCCAGCAGGTTTAGCGGGAGCGAGGAGCAGTACTTC. Translated: CASRFSGSEEQYF. Based on the CDR3 plus reference TRBV5-5 and TRBJ2-7, the full variable domain is DAGVTQSPTHLIKTRGQQVTLRCSPISGHKSVSWYQQVLGQGPQFIFQYYEKEERGRGNFPDRFSARQFPNYSSELNVNALLLGDSALYLCASRFSGSEEQYFGPGTRLTVT.